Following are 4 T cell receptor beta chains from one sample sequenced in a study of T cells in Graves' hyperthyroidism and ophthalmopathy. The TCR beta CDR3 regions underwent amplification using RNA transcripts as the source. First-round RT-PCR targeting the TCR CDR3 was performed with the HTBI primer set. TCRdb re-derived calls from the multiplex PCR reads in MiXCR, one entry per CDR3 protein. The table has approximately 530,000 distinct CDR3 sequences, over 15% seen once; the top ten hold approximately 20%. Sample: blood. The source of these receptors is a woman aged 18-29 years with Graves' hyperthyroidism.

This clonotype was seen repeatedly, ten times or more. CDR3 DNA: TGCAGTGCTATCGACAGTATCTACGAGCAGTACTTC. As protein: CSAIDSIYEQYF. This chain joins TRBV20-1 and TRBJ2-7; D possibly corresponds to TRBD1 (5 bases). V shed 4 bases and J shed 3 bases, with 10 bases lying between them. Germline values: CDR1 DFQATT, CDR2 SNEGSKA (reference sequence). The CDR3 is 12 amino acids.

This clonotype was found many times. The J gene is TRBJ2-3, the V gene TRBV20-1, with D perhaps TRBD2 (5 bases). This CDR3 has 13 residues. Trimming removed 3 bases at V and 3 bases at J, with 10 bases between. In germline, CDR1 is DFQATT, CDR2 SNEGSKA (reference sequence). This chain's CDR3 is CSASMGATDTQYF. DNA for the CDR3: TGCAGTGCTAGTATGGGAGCAACAGATACGCAGTATTTT.

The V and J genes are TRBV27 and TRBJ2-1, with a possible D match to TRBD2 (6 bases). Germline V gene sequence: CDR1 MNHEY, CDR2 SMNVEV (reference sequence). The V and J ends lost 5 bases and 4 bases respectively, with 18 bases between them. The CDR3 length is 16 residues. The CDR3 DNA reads TGTGCCAGCAGTCCCGCCCCGAGACTAGATTACAATGAGCAGTTCTTC. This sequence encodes CASSPAPRLDYNEQFF.

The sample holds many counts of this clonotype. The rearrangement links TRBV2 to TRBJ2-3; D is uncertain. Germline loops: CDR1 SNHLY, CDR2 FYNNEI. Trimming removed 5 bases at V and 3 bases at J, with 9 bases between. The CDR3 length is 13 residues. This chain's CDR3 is CASSMGGTDTQYF. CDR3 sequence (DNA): TGTGCCAGCAGTATGGGTGGGACAGATACGCAGTATTTT.